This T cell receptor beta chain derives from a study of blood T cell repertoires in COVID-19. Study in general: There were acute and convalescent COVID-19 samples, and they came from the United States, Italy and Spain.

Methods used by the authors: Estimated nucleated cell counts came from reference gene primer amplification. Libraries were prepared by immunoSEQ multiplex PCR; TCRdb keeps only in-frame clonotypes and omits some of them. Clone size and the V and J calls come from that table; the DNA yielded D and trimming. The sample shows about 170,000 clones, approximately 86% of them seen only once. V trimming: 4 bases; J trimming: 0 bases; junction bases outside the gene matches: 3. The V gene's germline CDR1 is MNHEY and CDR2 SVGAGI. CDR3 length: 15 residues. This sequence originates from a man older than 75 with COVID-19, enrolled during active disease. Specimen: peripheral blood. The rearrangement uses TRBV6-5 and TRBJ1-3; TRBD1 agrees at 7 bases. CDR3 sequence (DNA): TGTGCCAGCAGTTGGACAGGCGACTCTGGAAACACCATATATTTT. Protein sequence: CASSWTGDSGNTIYF.